Sequencing of this T cell receptor beta chain was carried out in a study of T cells in Graves' hyperthyroidism and ophthalmopathy. Amplification targeted TCR beta CDR3 regions from RNA transcripts. First-round RT-PCR of the TCR CDR3 relied on the HTBI primer set. TCRdb called the multiplex PCR reads again in MiXCR, with one record for every CDR3 protein. The table shows some 740,000 distinct CDR3 sequences, with approximately 14% occurring only once. Many counts were recorded for this clonotype. No antigen is known for it. General study results and limits: Blood also carried most thyroid clonotypes expanded above 0.001.

The sequencing sample was made of blood. The TCR originated in a woman aged 18-29 years with Graves' hyperthyroidism.

The CDR3 DNA follows: TGTGCCAGCAGATCACCCCCGATAGAGCAGCAGTACTTC. This codes for CASRSPPIEQQYF. The V gene is TRBV11-2, the J gene TRBJ2-7; no reliable D call. This CDR3 contains 13 residues. Looked up from germline, CDR1 is SGHAT and CDR2 is FQNNGV. V dropped 6 bases and J dropped 8 bases, with 17 bases sitting between them.